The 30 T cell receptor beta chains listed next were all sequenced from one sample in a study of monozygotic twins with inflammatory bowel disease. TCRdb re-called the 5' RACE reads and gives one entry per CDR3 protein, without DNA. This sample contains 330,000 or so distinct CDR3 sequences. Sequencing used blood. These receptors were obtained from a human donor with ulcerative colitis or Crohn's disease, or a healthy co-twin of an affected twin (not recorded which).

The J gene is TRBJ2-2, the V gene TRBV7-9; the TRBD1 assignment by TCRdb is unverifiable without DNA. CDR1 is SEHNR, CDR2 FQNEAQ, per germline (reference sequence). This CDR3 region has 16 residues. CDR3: CASSGDAGFPPGELFF.

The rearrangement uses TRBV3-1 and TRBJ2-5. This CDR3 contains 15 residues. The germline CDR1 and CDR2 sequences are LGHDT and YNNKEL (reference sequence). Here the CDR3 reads CASSQASVIQETQYF.

CDR3 sequence reads: CASTTSGSRDTQYF. The chain is built from TRBV30 and TRBJ2-3; TCRdb indicates TRBD2, and absent DNA this call remains unverified. The germline CDR1 and CDR2 sequences are GTSNPN and SVGIG (reference sequence). The CDR3 consists of 14 residues. Full variable domain (remainder filled in from reference TRBV30 and TRBJ2-3): SQTIHQWPATLVQPVGSPLSLECTVEGTSNPNLYWYRQAAGRGLQLLFYSVGIGQISSEVPQNLSASRPQDRQFILSSKKLLLSDSGFYLCASTTSGSRDTQYFGPGTRLTVL.

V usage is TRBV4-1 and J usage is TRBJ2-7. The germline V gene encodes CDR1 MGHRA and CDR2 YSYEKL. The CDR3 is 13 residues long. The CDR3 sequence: CASSLTGNYEQYF.

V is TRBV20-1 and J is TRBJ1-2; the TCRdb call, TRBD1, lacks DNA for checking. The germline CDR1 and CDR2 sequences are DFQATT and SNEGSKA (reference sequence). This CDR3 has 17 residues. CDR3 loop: CSATGGSDRVTLVDYTF.

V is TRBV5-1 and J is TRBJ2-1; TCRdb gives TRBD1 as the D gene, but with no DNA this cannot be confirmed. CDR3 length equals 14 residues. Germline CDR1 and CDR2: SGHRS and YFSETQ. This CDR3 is CASSRGGQNNEQFF.

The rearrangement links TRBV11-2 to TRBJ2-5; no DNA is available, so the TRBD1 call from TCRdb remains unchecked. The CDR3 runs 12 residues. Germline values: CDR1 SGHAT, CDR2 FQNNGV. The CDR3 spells CASSSSGATQYF.

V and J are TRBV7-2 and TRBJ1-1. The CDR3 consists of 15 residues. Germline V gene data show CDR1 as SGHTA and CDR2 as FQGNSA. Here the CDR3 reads CASSFGPGGSTEAFF. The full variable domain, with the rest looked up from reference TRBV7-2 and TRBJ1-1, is GAGVSQSPSNKVTEKGKDVELRCDPISGHTALYWYRQSLGQGLEFLIYFQGNSAPDKSGLPSDRFSAERTGGSVSTLTIQRTQQEDSAVYLCASSFGPGGSTEAFFGQGTRLTVV.

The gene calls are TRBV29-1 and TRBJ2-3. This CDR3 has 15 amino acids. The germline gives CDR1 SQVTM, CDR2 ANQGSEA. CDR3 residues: CSVDSARTSTDTQYF.

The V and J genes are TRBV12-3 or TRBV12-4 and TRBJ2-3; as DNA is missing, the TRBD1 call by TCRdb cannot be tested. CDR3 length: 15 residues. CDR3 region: CASSFGTGWPDTQYF.

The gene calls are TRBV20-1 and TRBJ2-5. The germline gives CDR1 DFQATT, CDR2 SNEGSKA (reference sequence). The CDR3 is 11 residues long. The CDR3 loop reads CSARVETSQYF.

This CDR3 is CASSQDLDGRSTDTQYF. The chain is built from TRBV4-1 and TRBJ2-3. The CDR3 sequence is 17 residues long. CDR1 and CDR2 from the germline V gene are MGHRA and YSYEKL.

The CDR3: CATSRVREGNEQFF. The V call is TRBV15, the J call TRBJ2-1; TCRdb names TRBD2, which stays unverified in the absence of DNA. The CDR3 is 14 residues long. Per germline, CDR1 LNHNV and CDR2 YYDKDF (reference sequence). The full variable domain, completed using reference TRBV15 and TRBJ2-1, is DAMVIQNPRYQVTQFGKPVTLSCSQTLNHNVMYWYQQKSSQAPKLLFHYYDKDFNNEADTPDNFQSRRPNTSFCFLDIRSPGLGDTAMYLCATSRVREGNEQFFGPGTRLTVL.

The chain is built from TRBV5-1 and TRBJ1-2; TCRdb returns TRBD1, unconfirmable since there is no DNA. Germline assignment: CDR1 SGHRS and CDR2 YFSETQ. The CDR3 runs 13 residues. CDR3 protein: CASSRDTNYGYTF.

The CDR3 loop is CASSSPWTSALYNEQFF. V gene TRBV11-1 combines with J gene TRBJ2-1; TCRdb outputs TRBD2, but without DNA this stays unchecked. Germline V gene lookup returns CDR1 SGHAT and CDR2 FQDESV (reference sequence). The CDR3 has 17 residues.

CDR3 in amino acids: CSVNRDSYEQYF. The rearrangement links TRBV29-1 to TRBJ2-7. CDR3 length: 12 residues. Germline assignment: CDR1 SQVTM and CDR2 ANQGSEA.

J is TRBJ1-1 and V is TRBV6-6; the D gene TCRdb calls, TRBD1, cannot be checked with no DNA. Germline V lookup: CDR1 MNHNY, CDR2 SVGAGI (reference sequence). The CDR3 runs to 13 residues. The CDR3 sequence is CASSLGRKNEAFF.

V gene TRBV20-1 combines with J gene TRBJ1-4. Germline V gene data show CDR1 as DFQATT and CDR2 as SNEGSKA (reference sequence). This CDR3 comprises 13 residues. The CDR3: CSANSRRDQKLFF.

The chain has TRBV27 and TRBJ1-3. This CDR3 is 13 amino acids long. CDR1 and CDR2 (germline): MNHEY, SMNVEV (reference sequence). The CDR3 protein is CASRKRAQDTIYF.

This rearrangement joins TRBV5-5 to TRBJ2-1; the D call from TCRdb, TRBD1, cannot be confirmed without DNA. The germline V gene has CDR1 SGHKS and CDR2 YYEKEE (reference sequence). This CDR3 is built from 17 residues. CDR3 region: CASSARLMTGLVNEQFF.

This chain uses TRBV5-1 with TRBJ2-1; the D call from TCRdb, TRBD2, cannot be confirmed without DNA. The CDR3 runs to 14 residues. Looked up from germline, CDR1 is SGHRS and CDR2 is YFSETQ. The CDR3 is CASSSIAGGLLDAF.

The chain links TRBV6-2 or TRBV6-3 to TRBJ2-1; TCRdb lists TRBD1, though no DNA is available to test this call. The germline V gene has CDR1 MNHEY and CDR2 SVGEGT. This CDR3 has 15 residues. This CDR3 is CASRQQGVSYNEQFF.

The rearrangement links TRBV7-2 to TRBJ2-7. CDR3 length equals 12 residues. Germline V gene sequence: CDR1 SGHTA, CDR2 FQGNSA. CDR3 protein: CASSSLKYEQYF.

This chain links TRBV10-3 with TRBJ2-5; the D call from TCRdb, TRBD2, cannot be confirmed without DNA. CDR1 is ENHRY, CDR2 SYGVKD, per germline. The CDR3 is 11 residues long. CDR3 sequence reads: CATQGGDTQYF.

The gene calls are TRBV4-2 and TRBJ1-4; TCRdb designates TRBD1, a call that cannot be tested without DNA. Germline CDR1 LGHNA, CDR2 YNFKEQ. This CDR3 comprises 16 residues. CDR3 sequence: CASSQEGTGLGEKLFF.

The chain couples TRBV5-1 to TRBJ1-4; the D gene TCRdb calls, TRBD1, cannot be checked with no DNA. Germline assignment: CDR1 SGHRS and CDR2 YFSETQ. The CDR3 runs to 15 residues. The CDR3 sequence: CASRPTGQEHEKLFF.

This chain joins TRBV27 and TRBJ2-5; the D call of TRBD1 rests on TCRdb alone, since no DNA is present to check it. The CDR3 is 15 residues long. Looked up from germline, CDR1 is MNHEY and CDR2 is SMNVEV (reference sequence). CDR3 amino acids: CASSPRLGYQETQYF.

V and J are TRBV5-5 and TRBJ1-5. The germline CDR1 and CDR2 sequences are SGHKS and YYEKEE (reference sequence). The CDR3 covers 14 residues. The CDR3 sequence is CASSFGLNNQPQHF.

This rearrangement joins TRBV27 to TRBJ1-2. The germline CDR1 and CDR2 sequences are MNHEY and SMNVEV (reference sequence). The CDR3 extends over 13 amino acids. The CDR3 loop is CASALSSNYGYTF.

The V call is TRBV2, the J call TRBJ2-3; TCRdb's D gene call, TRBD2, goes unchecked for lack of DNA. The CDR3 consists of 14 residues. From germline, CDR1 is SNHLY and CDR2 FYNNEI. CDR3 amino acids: CASSGLQSTDTQYF.